Below, 19 T cell receptor beta chains from the same sample are listed, as sequenced in a study of T cells in Graves' hyperthyroidism and ophthalmopathy. Amplification of TCR beta CDR3 regions was performed using RNA transcripts as template. Initially, a first-round RT-PCR of the TCR CDR3 employed the HTBI primer set. TCRdb reprocessed the multiplex PCR reads via MiXCR and lists one record per CDR3 protein. The sample has fewer than 700,000 distinct CDR3 sequences, approximately 17% seen once. Sequencing was done on a sample of blood. The source of these receptors is a woman aged 18-29 years with Graves' ophthalmopathy.

This clonotype was seen more than once but under ten times. The DNA of the CDR3 is TGTGCCAGCAGGGACGGCCCTGGGCCCCAGCATTTT. Protein product: CASRDGPGPQHF. This chain uses TRBV6-2 or TRBV6-3 with TRBJ1-5, with D uncertain. This CDR3 region has 12 residues. V was pared by 6 bases and J by 9 bases, with 12 bases between. Germline lookup yields CDR1 MNHEY and CDR2 SVGEGT.

This clonotype was counted at least ten times. This chain joins TRBV28 and TRBJ1-5, with D unclear. The CDR3 loop spans 14 amino acids. CDR1 MDHEN and CDR2 SYDVKM come from the germline V gene. Deletions cut 7 bases from V and 3 bases from J, with 13 bases between. As DNA, the CDR3 is TGTGCCAGCACTAATACCAGCTTCAATCAGCCCCAGCATTTT. Residues: CASTNTSFNQPQHF.

The CDR3 nucleotides are TGTGCCAGCAGCCCAGACAGGCGACGGAACACTGAAGCTTTCTTT. This gives the protein CASSPDRRRNTEAFF. This rearrangement joins TRBV4-2 to TRBJ1-1; D is perhaps TRBD1 (6 bases). Trimming removed 4 bases from V and 1 base from J, with 13 bases in between. The CDR3 is 15 residues long. The germline V gene has CDR1 LGHNA and CDR2 YNFKEQ.

This clonotype was recorded a few times. The chain is built from TRBV6-1 and TRBJ2-2; 10 nucleotides align to TRBD1. This CDR3 has 16 residues. Germline V gene sequence: CDR1 MNHNS, CDR2 SASEGT. After removal of 5 bases from V and 4 bases from J, the junction contained 7 bases not matched to a gene. The CDR3: CASSRHRDRGTGELFF. The CDR3 region has the DNA TGTGCCAGCAGTCGACACCGGGACAGGGGCACCGGGGAGCTGTTTTTT.

This clonotype has more than one count but fewer than ten. The chain uses TRBV5-4 and TRBJ1-1; D remains ambiguous. Germline V gives CDR1 SGHNT, CDR2 YYREEE (reference sequence). V gave up 0 bases and J gave up 4 bases, with 16 bases separating them. The CDR3 spans 16 residues. Here the CDR3 reads CASSLGIGVGGTEAFF. The CDR3 DNA reads TGTGCCAGCAGCTTGGGGATCGGGGTGGGTGGCACTGAAGCTTTCTTT.

As for this clonotype: This may come from a read error, since a much larger clone is one base off. The chain links TRBV24-1 to TRBJ2-7; tentatively, D is TRBD1 (6 bases). The CDR3 has 13 amino acids. Germline CDR1 and CDR2: KGHDR and SFDVKD. Trimming took 9 bases from V and 2 from J, leaving 13 bases between them. The CDR3 loop is CATGAAGAYEQYF. CDR3 DNA sequence: TGTGCCACCGGTGCGGCAGGGGCCTACGAGCAGTACTTC.

This clonotype was counted ten times or more. V and J are TRBV18 and TRBJ2-2, with 7 bases aligning to TRBD1. CDR3 length: 15 residues. The junction had 3 bases not matched to a gene; V was cut back by 3 bases and J by 2 bases. CDR1 is KGHSH and CDR2 is LQKENI in the germline V gene. The CDR3 reads CASSPGTVNTGELFF. As DNA, the CDR3 is TGTGCCAGCTCACCGGGGACAGTTAACACCGGGGAGCTGTTTTTT.

At least ten counts were recorded for this clonotype. The rearrangement joins TRBV5-6 to TRBJ1-1; no definite D call. V was trimmed by 0 bases and J by 1 base, leaving 10 bases between them. CDR1 is SGHDT and CDR2 is YYEEEE in the germline V gene. The CDR3 runs to 15 residues. CDR3 loop: CASSLAQIPNTEAFF. In nucleotides, the CDR3 is TGTGCCAGCAGCTTGGCGCAGATTCCGAACACTGAAGCTTTCTTT.

In its sample, this clonotype was seen many times. The chain links TRBV9 to TRBJ2-1; 13 bases line up with TRBD2. The germline gives CDR1 SGDLS, CDR2 YYNGEE. With 0 bases clipped from V and 12 bases from J, the junction kept 6 bases outside the gene matches. This CDR3 contains 15 residues. DNA for the CDR3: TGTGCCAGCAGCGTAGGGGGGACTAGCGGGATAGGGCAGTTCTTC. Translation gives CASSVGGTSGIGQFF. Complete variable domain (other parts from reference TRBV9 and TRBJ2-1): DSGVTQTPKHLITATGQRVTLRCSPRSGDLSVYWYQQSLDQGLQFLIQYYNGEERAKGNILERFSAQQFPDLHSELNLSSLELGDSALYFCASSVGGTSGIGQFFGPGTRLTVL.

About this clonotype: A much bigger clone sits one base away, suggesting this may be a read error. V gene TRBV7-2 combines with J gene TRBJ2-3; 9 bases agree with TRBD2. The germline V gene encodes CDR1 SGHTA and CDR2 FQGNSA. This CDR3 comprises 14 residues. In DNA, the CDR3 is TGTTCCAGCAGCCCTCTACTAGCGGGAGATACGCAGTATTTT. Amino acids: CSSSPLLAGDTQYF.

The chain carries TRBV15 and TRBJ1-6, with TRBD1 as a possible D gene (6 bases). The CDR3 is 17 amino acids. Trimming stripped 4 bases from V and 9 bases from J, with 22 bases between. Germline V gives CDR1 LNHNV, CDR2 YYDKDF (reference sequence). CDR3 nucleotide sequence: TGTGCCACCAGCACCTCTAGGGGGGGAGTTTCGGGTTCACCCCTCCACTTT. This codes for CATSTSRGGVSGSPLHF.

CDR3 region: CASSRVGGQLYGYTF. In DNA form, the CDR3 reads TGTGCCAGCAGCCGAGTGGGGGGACAGCTCTATGGCTACACCTTC. This sequence joins TRBV7-9 and TRBJ1-2; the match to TRBD1 covers 7 bases. This CDR3 has 15 residues. The germline CDR1 and CDR2 sequences are SEHNR and FQNEAQ (reference sequence). J was trimmed by 4 bases and V by 5 bases; bases with no gene match: 10.

Concerning this clonotype itself: The conserved closing phenylalanine or tryptophan is absent in this CDR3, likely reflecting a read error. V gene TRBV6-1 combines with J gene TRBJ1-5; D is unresolved. CDR3 length: 14 residues. With 1 base removed from V and 7 bases from J, the gap between germline ends came to 11 bases. CDR1 MNHNS and CDR2 SASEGT come from the germline V gene. The CDR3 bases are TGTGCCAGCAGTGAAGGTATCAAAGGACAGCCCCAGCATCTT. Its protein is CASSEGIKGQPQHL.

The rearrangement links TRBV7-2 to TRBJ1-2; 8 bases line up with TRBD1. The V and J ends lost 3 bases and 3 bases, in that order; junction bases with no gene match: 12. The CDR3 loop spans 17 amino acids. In germline, CDR1 is SGHTA, CDR2 FQGNSA. In DNA form, the CDR3 reads TGTGCCAGCAGCTTCGGGCCCTACAGGGGGTGGGACTATGGCTACACCTTC. As protein: CASSFGPYRGWDYGYTF.

This clonotype was counted ten times or more. The chain links TRBV3-1 to TRBJ1-1; 7 bases match TRBD1. V dropped 3 bases and J dropped 11; count of bases not matched to a gene: 9. CDR1 is LGHDT and CDR2 is YNNKEL in the germline V gene (reference sequence). The CDR3 consists of 13 residues. The CDR3 region is CASSQDRQGWAFF. The CDR3 nucleotides are TGTGCCAGCAGCCAGGATCGACAGGGTTGGGCTTTCTTT.

The gene calls are TRBV15 and TRBJ2-2; 11 bases line up with TRBD2. V lost 1 base to trimming and J lost 8 bases; unmatched junction nucleotides: 6. The CDR3 extends over 16 amino acids. CDR1 and CDR2 from the germline V gene are LNHNV and YYDKDF (reference sequence). The DNA for the CDR3 is TGTGCCACCAGCAGAGGACTAGCGGGGCTACGAGGGGAGCTGTTTTTT. Its translation is CATSRGLAGLRGELFF. The whole variable domain, filled in from reference TRBV15 and TRBJ2-2, reads DAMVIQNPRYQVTQFGKPVTLSCSQTLNHNVMYWYQQKSSQAPKLLFHYYDKDFNNEADTPDNFQSRRPNTSFCFLDIRSPGLGDTAMYLCATSRGLAGLRGELFFGEGSRLTVL.

This clonotype was recorded a few times. This chain links TRBV11-2 with TRBJ2-4; D gene uncertain. Germline CDR1 is SGHAT and CDR2 is FQNNGV. CDR3 length: 13 residues. V was pared by 4 bases and J by 5 bases, with 9 bases between. The chain's CDR3 is CASSSAPQNIQYF. CDR3 nucleotides: TGTGCCAGCAGCTCCGCTCCCCAAAACATTCAGTACTTC.

A few counts support this clonotype. V gene TRBV24-1 combines with J gene TRBJ1-1; D gene ambiguous. V was clipped by 7 bases and J by 2 bases, with 16 bases between them. Germline V gene lookup returns CDR1 KGHDR and CDR2 SFDVKD. CDR3 length equals 15 residues. DNA of the CDR3: TGTGCCACCAGAGAACAAGGATCGGGCAACACTGAAGCTTTCTTT. As protein: CATREQGSGNTEAFF.

This clonotype was found a few times. This chain links TRBV5-6 with TRBJ2-3; D is possibly TRBD2 (6 bases). CDR3 length: 15 amino acids. Germline assignment: CDR1 SGHDT and CDR2 YYEEEE. Deletions cut 4 bases from V and 2 bases from J, with 14 bases between. CDR3 DNA sequence: TGTGCCAGCAGCCCCTTCGGGGGATCCACAGATACGCAGTATTTT. Protein product: CASSPFGGSTDTQYF.